The 21 T cell receptor beta chains in this list originate from one sample, sequenced in a study of control samples from healthy donors and cancer patients. Assay used: immunoSEQ multiplex PCR; TCRdb lists only in-frame clones, some missing. Of approximately 92,000 clones detected, 93% appear once; the ten largest clones hold about 1.5%. Material: blood. The origin of the receptors is a woman aged 25 to 39 in good health.

The chain combines TRBV28 with TRBJ2-1; the D gene is possibly TRBD2 (5 bases). Trimming shortened V by 7 bases and J by 0 bases, and 10 bases separated the two germline ends. CDR1 and CDR2 (germline): MDHEN, SYDVKM. There are 14 residues in the CDR3. CDR3 residues: CASTPGYSYNEQFF. The CDR3 region has the DNA TGTGCCAGCACCCCGGGGTACTCCTACAATGAGCAGTTCTTC.

V and J are TRBV11-2 and TRBJ2-5; tentative D call: TRBD1 (6 bases). Germline V gives CDR1 SGHAT, CDR2 FQNNGV. With 3 bases removed from V and 0 bases from J, the gap between germline ends came to 14 bases. CDR3 size: 16 residues. The CDR3 bases are TGTGCCAGCAGCTTCCCGCATCAGGGGAACCAAGAGACCCAGTACTTC. Translating it yields CASSFPHQGNQETQYF.

This chain connects TRBV6-2 or TRBV6-3 to TRBJ1-6; TRBD1 is a possible D gene (5 bases). Germline CDR1 reads MNHEY; CDR2 reads SVGEGT. V was pared by 0 bases and J by 7 bases, with 10 bases between. The CDR3 consists of 15 residues. This CDR3 reads CASSYSDSSNSPLHF. CDR3 nucleotide sequence: TGTGCCAGCAGTTACTCTGACAGCTCCAATTCACCCCTCCACTTT.

This CDR3 is CASSLNQYGYTF. The CDR3 DNA reads as TGTGCCAGCAGTTTAAACCAGTATGGCTACACCTTC. The chain employs TRBV28 and TRBJ1-2; no firm D call. V was cut by 2 bases and J by 5 bases, with 6 bases left in between. From germline, CDR1 is MDHEN and CDR2 SYDVKM. CDR3 size: 12 residues.

The rearrangement joins TRBV27 to TRBJ1-1, with 9 nucleotides matching TRBD1. CDR1 is MNHEY, CDR2 SMNVEV, per germline (reference sequence). CDR3 length: 14 residues. V trimming: 5 bases; J trimming: 4 bases; junction bases outside the gene matches: 5. The CDR3 DNA is TGTGCCAGCAGTCAACAGGGGGCTCGCACTGAAGCTTTCTTT. Translating gives CASSQQGARTEAFF.

This chain joins TRBV6-2 or TRBV6-3 and TRBJ2-1, with D uncertain. CDR1 is MNHEY, CDR2 SVGEGT, per germline. V shed 1 base and J shed 8 bases, with 3 bases lying between them. The CDR3 contains 11 residues. The CDR3 loop reads CASSYFDEQFF. The CDR3, as DNA: TGTGCCAGCAGTTACTTTGATGAGCAGTTCTTC.

This chain links TRBV2 with TRBJ1-6; D gene ambiguous. From germline, CDR1 is SNHLY and CDR2 FYNNEI. The CDR3 totals 17 residues. V was clipped by 2 bases and J by 0 bases, with 11 bases between them. CDR3 sequence reads: CASSELRESSYNSPLHF. The CDR3 DNA reads as TGTGCCAGCAGTGAACTAAGGGAGAGCTCCTATAATTCACCCCTCCACTTT. Looking up the rest from reference TRBV2 and TRBJ1-6 gives the full variable domain: EPEVTQTPSHQVTQMGQEVILRCVPISNHLYFYWYRQILGQKVEFLVSFYNNEISEKSEIFDDQFSVERPDGSNFTLKIRSTKLEDSAMYFCASSELRESSYNSPLHFGNGTRLTVT.

This rearrangement joins TRBV2 to TRBJ2-1, with 10 bases identical to TRBD2. V was clipped by 5 bases and J by 8 bases; unmatched bases: 6. This CDR3 contains 14 residues. In germline, CDR1 is SNHLY, CDR2 FYNNEI. CDR3 sequence (DNA): TGTGCCAGCAGTCTAGCGGGAGTGTCGTATGAGCAGTTCTTC. Translation gives CASSLAGVSYEQFF.

CDR3 loop: CASSAGQGNYGYTF. CDR3 DNA sequence: TGTGCCAGCAGTGCGGGACAGGGAAACTATGGCTACACCTTC. The gene calls are TRBV7-9 and TRBJ1-2; 9 bases are shared with TRBD1. Trimming cost V 6 bases and J 2 bases; bases outside gene matches: 4. The CDR3 has 14 residues. Germline CDR1 is SEHNR and CDR2 is FQNEAQ (reference sequence).

The chain joins TRBV16 to TRBJ1-2, with 12 positions matching TRBD1. Trimming cost V 0 bases and J 3 bases; bases outside gene matches: 11. The germline gives CDR1 KGHSY, CDR2 FQNENV. This CDR3 spans 19 amino acids. The CDR3 protein is CASSQSRAGQGAKYYGYTF. In DNA form, the CDR3 reads TGTGCCAGCAGCCAATCGAGGGCGGGACAGGGGGCGAAATACTATGGCTACACCTTC.

V usage is TRBV5-1 and J usage is TRBJ2-5; D is undetermined. The CDR3 extends over 14 amino acids. The V gene's germline CDR1 is SGHRS and CDR2 YFSETQ. Trimming shortened V by 4 bases and J by 2 bases, and 12 bases separated the two germline ends. In DNA form, the CDR3 reads TGCGCCAGCAGCGGGCTGGGAAAACAAGAGACCCAGTACTTC. Protein sequence: CASSGLGKQETQYF.

This chain links TRBV4-1 with TRBJ2-3; 12 bases match TRBD2. Germline assignment: CDR1 MGHRA and CDR2 YSYEKL. Unmatched junction bases numbered 7, after V lost 2 bases and J lost 1 base. The CDR3 loop spans 18 amino acids. The CDR3 here is CASSQLRTSGTRTDTQYF. The DNA of the CDR3 is TGCGCCAGCAGCCAACTACGGACTAGCGGGACCCGCACAGATACGCAGTATTTT.

This clone showed up just a few times. The rearrangement uses TRBV28 and TRBJ1-6; D call uncertain. The CDR3 consists of 14 residues. The germline V and J ends were trimmed by 2 bases and 7 bases, with 9 bases remaining between them. CDR1 MDHEN and CDR2 SYDVKM come from the germline V gene. Here the CDR3 DNA reads TGTGCCAGCAGTTTAGAGTTTTTGAATTCACCCCTCCACTTT. Its protein is CASSLEFLNSPLHF.

The chain couples TRBV6-5 to TRBJ1-4; TRBD1 is a possible D gene (6 bases). CDR1 MNHEY and CDR2 SVGAGI come from the germline V gene. The CDR3 is 15 residues long. V lost 6 bases and J lost 2, with 13 bases in between. The CDR3 is CASSPGGGTNEKLFF. The CDR3 nucleotides read TGTGCCAGCAGCCCGGGAGGGGGGACTAATGAAAAACTGTTTTTT.

This chain links TRBV11-3 with TRBJ1-2; no firm D call. Germline lookup yields CDR1 SGHNT and CDR2 YENEEA. This CDR3 is built from 15 residues. V lost 2 bases, J lost 4 bases, and 14 bases lay in between. CDR3 coding DNA: TGTGCCAGCAGCTTACCCGGGCCCAGGTTCTATGGCTACACCTTC. This translates into CASSLPGPRFYGYTF.

The chain combines TRBV4-1 with TRBJ2-3, with 8 bases identical to TRBD2. J gave up 2 bases and V 2 bases, and 6 bases lay outside the gene matches. This CDR3 is built from 16 residues. Per the germline V gene, CDR1 is MGHRA and CDR2 is YSYEKL. CDR3 DNA sequence: TGCGCCAGCAGCCAATACACTAGCGGAAACACAGATACGCAGTATTTT. This codes for CASSQYTSGNTDTQYF.

This clone was observed once. The CDR3 sequence is CASSTEGLLHIQYF. The CDR3 DNA reads as TGTGCCAGCAGCACAGAGGGACTTCTACACATTCAGTACTTC. The chain uses TRBV2 and TRBJ2-4; D is perhaps TRBD2 (6 bases). The CDR3 consists of 14 residues. V lost 6 bases and J lost 8, with 17 bases in between. Germline-derived CDR1 and CDR2 are SNHLY and FYNNEI.

This clone appeared a single time. This chain connects TRBV11-2 to TRBJ1-1, with D unclear. CDR3 length equals 16 residues. From germline, CDR1 is SGHAT and CDR2 FQNNGV. Trimming removed 3 bases at V and 1 base at J, with 15 bases between. Here the CDR3 reads CASSLRFGIQNTEAFF. For the CDR3, the DNA is TGTGCCAGCAGCTTGCGGTTTGGAATACAGAACACTGAAGCTTTCTTT. Supplemented by reference TRBV11-2 and TRBJ1-1, the full variable domain reads EAGVAQSPRYKIIEKRQSVAFWCNPISGHATLYWYQQILGQGPKLLIQFQNNGVVDDSQLPKDRFSAERLKGVDSTLKIQPAKLEDSAVYLCASSLRFGIQNTEAFFGQGTRLTVV.

The chain joins TRBV7-8 to TRBJ1-2, with D possibly being TRBD1 (6 bases). The CDR3 runs 14 residues. V lost 5 bases to trimming and J lost 0 bases, with 10 bases between them. Germline CDR1 and CDR2: SGHVS and FQNEAQ. The CDR3 sequence is CASSRAGANYGYTF. In DNA, the CDR3 is TGTGCCAGCAGCAGGGCAGGGGCTAACTATGGCTACACCTTC.

V gene TRBV15 combines with J gene TRBJ2-5, with D unclear. CDR1 LNHNV and CDR2 YYDKDF come from the germline V gene (reference sequence). The CDR3 totals 14 residues. V was shortened by 1 base and J by 5 bases, with 11 bases between the two germline ends. The CDR3 loop is CATSRVTGYETQYF. The CDR3 nucleotides read TGTGCCACCAGCAGAGTAACGGGTTATGAGACCCAGTACTTC.

The gene calls are TRBV5-1 and TRBJ2-3; D is perhaps TRBD1 or TRBD2 (5 bases each). V was trimmed by 0 bases and J by 0 bases, leaving 8 bases between them. The germline V gene has CDR1 SGHRS and CDR2 YFSETQ. This CDR3 contains 15 residues. CDR3 DNA sequence: TGCGCCAGCAGCTTGGATGGGGGTAGCACAGATACGCAGTATTTT. The encoded protein is CASSLDGGSTDTQYF.